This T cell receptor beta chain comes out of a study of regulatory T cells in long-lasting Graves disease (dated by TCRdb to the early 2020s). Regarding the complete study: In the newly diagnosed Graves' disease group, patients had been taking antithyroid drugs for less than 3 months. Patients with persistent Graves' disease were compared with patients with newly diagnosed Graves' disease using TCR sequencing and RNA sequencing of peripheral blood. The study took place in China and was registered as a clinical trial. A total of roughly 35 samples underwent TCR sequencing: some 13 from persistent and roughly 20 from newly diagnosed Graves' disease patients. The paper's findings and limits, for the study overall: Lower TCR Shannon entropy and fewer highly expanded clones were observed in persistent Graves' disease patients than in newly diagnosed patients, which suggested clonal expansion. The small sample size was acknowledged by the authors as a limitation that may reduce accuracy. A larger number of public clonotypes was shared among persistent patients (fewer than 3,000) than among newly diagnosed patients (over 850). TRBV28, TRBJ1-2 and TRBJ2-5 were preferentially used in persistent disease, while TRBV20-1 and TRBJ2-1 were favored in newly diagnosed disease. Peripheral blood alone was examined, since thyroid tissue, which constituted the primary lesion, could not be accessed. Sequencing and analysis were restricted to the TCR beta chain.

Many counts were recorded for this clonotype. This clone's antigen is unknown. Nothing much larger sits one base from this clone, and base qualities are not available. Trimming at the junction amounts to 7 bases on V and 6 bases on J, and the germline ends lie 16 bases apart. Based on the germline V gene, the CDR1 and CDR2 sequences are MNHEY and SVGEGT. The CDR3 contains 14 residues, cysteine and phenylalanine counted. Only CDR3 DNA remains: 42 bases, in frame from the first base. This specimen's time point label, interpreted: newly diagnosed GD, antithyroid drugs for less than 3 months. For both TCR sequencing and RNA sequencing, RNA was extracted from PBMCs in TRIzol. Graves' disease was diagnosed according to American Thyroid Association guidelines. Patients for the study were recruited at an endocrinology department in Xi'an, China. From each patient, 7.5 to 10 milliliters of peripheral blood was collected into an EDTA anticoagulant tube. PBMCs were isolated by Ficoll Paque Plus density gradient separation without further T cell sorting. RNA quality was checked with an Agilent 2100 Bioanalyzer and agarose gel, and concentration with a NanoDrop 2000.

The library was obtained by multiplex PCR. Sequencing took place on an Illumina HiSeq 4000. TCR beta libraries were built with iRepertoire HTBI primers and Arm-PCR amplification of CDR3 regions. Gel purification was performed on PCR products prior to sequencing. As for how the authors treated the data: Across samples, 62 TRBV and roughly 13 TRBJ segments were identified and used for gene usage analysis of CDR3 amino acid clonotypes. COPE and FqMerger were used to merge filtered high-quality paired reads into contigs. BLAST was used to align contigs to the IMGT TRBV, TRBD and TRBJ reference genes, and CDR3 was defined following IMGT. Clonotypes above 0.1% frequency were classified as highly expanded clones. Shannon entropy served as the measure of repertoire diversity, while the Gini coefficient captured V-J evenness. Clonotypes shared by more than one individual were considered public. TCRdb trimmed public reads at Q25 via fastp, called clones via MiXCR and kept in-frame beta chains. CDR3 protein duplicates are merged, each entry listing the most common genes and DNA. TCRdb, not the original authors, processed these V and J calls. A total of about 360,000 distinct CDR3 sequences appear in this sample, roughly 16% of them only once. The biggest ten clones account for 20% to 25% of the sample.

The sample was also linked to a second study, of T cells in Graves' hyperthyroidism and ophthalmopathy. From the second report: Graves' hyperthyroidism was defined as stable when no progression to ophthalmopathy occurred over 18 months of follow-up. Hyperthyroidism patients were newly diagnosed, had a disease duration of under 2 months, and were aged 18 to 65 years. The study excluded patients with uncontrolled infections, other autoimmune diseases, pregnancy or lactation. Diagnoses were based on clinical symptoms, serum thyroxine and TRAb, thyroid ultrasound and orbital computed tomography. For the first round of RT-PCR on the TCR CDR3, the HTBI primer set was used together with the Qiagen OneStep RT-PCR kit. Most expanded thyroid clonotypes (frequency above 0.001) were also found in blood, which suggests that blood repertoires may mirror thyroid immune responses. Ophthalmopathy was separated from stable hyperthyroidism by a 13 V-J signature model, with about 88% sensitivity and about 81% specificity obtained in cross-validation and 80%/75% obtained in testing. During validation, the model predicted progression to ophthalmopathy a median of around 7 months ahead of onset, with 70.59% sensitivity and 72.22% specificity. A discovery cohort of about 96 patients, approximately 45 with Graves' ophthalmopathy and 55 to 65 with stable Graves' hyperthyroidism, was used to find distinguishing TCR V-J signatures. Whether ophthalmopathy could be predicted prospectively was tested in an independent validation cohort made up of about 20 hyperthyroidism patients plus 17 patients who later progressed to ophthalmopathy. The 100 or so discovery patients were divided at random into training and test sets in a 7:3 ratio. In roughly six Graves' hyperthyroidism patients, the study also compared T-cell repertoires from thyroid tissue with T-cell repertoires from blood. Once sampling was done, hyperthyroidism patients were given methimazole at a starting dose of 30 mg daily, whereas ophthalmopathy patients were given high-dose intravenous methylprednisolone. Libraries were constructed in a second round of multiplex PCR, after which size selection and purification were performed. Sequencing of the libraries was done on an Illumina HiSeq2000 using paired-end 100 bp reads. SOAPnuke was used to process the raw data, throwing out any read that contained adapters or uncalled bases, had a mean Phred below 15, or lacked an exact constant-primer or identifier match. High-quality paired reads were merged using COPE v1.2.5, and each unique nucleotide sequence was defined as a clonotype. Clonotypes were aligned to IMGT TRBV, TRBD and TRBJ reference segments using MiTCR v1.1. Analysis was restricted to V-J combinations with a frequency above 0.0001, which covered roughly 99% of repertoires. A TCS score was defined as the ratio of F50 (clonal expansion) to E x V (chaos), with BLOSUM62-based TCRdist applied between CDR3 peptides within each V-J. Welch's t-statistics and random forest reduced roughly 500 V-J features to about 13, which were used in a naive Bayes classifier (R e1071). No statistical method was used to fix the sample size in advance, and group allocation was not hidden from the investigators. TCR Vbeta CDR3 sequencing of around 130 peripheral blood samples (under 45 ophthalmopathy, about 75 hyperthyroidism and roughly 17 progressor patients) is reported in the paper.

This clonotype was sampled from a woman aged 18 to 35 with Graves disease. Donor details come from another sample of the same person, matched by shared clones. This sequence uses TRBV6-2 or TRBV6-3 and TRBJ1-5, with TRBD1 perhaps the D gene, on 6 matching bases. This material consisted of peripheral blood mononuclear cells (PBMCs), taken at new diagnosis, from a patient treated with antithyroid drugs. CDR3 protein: CASMVGQGSQPQHF. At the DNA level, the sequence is TGTGCCAGCATGGTGGGACAAGGGAGTCAGCCCCAGCATTTT.